Presented here are 26 T cell receptor beta chains from one specimen sequenced in a study of Ad26.COV2.S vaccination and SARS-CoV-2 variants. Treatment meaning: roughly 19 received Ad26.COV2.S at low or high dose, single or two shots; about five received placebo; per-sample allocation not given. Sampling was performed 63 days after the first vaccine or placebo injection. The data were produced by immunoSEQ multiplex PCR, yet TCRdb's version contains in-frame clones alone and is incomplete. The table has 290,000 or so clones, approximately 87% seen once. The material sequenced was peripheral blood, taken in a trial of Ad26.COV2.S vaccine versus placebo. The receptors shown here come from a person aged 18-65 years who received the Ad26.COV2.S COVID-19 vaccine or a placebo.

The chain combines TRBV11-2 with TRBJ1-2, with 7 bases aligning to TRBD1. Per germline, CDR1 SGHAT and CDR2 FQNNGV. Losses at the gene ends were 3 bases for V and 5 bases for J; bases not matched to a gene: 0. The CDR3 contains 12 residues. CDR3 amino acids: CASSLGQYGYTF. In DNA, the CDR3 is TGTGCCAGCAGCTTGGGACAGTATGGCTACACCTTC. Complete variable domain (other parts from reference TRBV11-2 and TRBJ1-2): EAGVAQSPRYKIIEKRQSVAFWCNPISGHATLYWYQQILGQGPKLLIQFQNNGVVDDSQLPKDRFSAERLKGVDSTLKIQPAKLEDSAVYLCASSLGQYGYTFGSGTRLTVV.

V and J are TRBV9 and TRBJ1-1; D uncertain. The V and J ends lost 0 bases and 1 base respectively, with 16 bases between them. Per germline, CDR1 SGDLS and CDR2 YYNGEE. The length of the CDR3 is 17 residues. CDR3 bases: TGTGCCAGCAGCGTAGGCCAGACCCGGACGGGGAACACTGAAGCTTTCTTT. Translation: CASSVGQTRTGNTEAFF.

The chain couples TRBV30 to TRBJ1-5, with D possibly TRBD1 on 6 matching bases. This CDR3 is built from 13 residues. Germline V lookup: CDR1 GTSNPN, CDR2 SVGIG (reference sequence). The ends were cut back, 4 bases at V and 4 bases at J, with 11 bases in the middle. Written as DNA, the CDR3 is TGTGCCTGGACGGGGCAGGGGAATCAGCCCCAGCATTTT. Translating gives CAWTGQGNQPQHF.

This clone was observed a single time. This sample also contains other DNA sequences that code for the same CDR3. The chain uses TRBV9 and TRBJ1-3; TRBD1 might be the D (5 bases). V lost 0 bases and J lost 4, with 11 bases in between. Germline CDR1 SGDLS, CDR2 YYNGEE. The CDR3 contains 15 residues. The CDR3 spells CASSVGGTAGNTIYF. The CDR3 nucleotides read TGTGCCAGCAGCGTAGGTGGGACGGCAGGAAACACCATATATTTT.

The J gene is TRBJ1-1, the V gene TRBV11-2; D uncertain. Deletions cut 0 bases from V and 4 bases from J, with 9 bases between. The length of the CDR3 is 14 residues. Germline CDR1 and CDR2: SGHAT and FQNNGV. The CDR3 nucleotides are TGTGCCAGCAGCTTAGATCGATTCCCCACTGAAGCTTTCTTT. Protein sequence: CASSLDRFPTEAFF.

The rearrangement links TRBV4-2 to TRBJ2-3, with D possibly matching TRBD2 (6 bases). The CDR3 length is 19 residues. V shed 1 base and J shed 0 bases, with 20 bases lying between them. Germline loops: CDR1 LGHNA, CDR2 YNFKEQ. The CDR3 spells CASSQGDFAGTYSTDTQYF. CDR3 nucleotides: TGTGCCAGCAGCCAAGGGGACTTCGCGGGGACGTATAGCACAGATACGCAGTATTTT.

This clone has only one observation. CDR3 nucleotide sequence: TGTGCCAGCAGTTACGGGGGACAGGGCATCCGGGAGCTGTTTTTT. Residues: CASSYGGQGIRELFF. The V and J genes are TRBV6-2 or TRBV6-3 and TRBJ2-2; 9 positions match TRBD1. Germline CDR1 is MNHEY and CDR2 is SVGEGT. The CDR3 runs to 15 residues. With 2 bases clipped from V and 9 bases from J, the junction kept 7 bases outside the gene matches.

This chain links TRBV7-3 with TRBJ1-1; TRBD1 aligns across 9 bases. V trimming: 0 bases; J trimming: 5 bases; junction bases outside the gene matches: 7. CDR1 SGHTA and CDR2 FQGTGA come from the germline V gene. The CDR3 is made up of 16 amino acids. The CDR3 is CASSLTADRGGTEAFF. CDR3 nucleotides: TGTGCCAGCAGCTTAACGGCGGACAGGGGAGGGACTGAAGCTTTCTTT.

This chain connects TRBV30 to TRBJ2-7, with D perhaps matching TRBD1 (6 bases). Germline V lookup: CDR1 GTSNPN, CDR2 SVGIG (reference sequence). Deletions cut 1 base from V and 3 bases from J, with 13 bases between. The CDR3 totals 14 residues. CDR3 sequence reads: CAWSGQGGIYEQYF. In DNA, the CDR3 is TGTGCCTGGAGTGGACAAGGGGGAATCTACGAGCAGTACTTC.

The CDR3 bases are TGTGCCAGCAGTTTCGCCGGATACAATGAGCAGTTCTTC. This translates into CASSFAGYNEQFF. J is TRBJ2-1 and V is TRBV27; D is unclear. The CDR3 totals 13 residues. Germline V CDR1 and CDR2: MNHEY, SMNVEV (reference sequence). V dropped 3 bases and J dropped 4 bases, with 7 bases sitting between them.

This chain joins TRBV29-1 and TRBJ1-2; 10 bases match TRBD1. The CDR3 totals 12 residues. J gave up 7 bases and V 6 bases, and 5 bases lay outside the gene matches. CDR1 and CDR2 from the germline V gene are SQVTM and ANQGSEA. CDR3 amino acids: CSVLDRGLGYTF. DNA of the CDR3: TGCAGCGTCCTTGACAGGGGGCTTGGCTACACCTTC.

The CDR3 DNA reads TGTGCCAGCAGCGGCAGGGTGTGGACAGATACGCAGTATTTT. This sequence encodes CASSGRVWTDTQYF. The chain recombines TRBV9 with TRBJ2-3; possibly TRBD1 for D (5 bases). Germline V gives CDR1 SGDLS, CDR2 YYNGEE. The CDR3 is 14 residues long. Trimming pared 3 bases from V and 3 bases from J, leaving 11 bases between.

V gene TRBV11-2 combines with J gene TRBJ2-7; 8 bases map to TRBD1. With V trimmed by 5 bases and J by 2 bases, 5 bases remained unmatched. CDR1 SGHAT and CDR2 FQNNGV come from the germline V gene. The CDR3 covers 14 residues. In DNA, the CDR3 is TGTGCCAGCAGCGCAAGGACAGGGCCCTACGAGCAGTACTTC. It translates to CASSARTGPYEQYF.

This clone was counted a few times. The genes are TRBV7-9 and TRBJ2-3; no firm D call. This CDR3 is 16 amino acids long. V was pared by 6 bases and J by 1 base, with 17 bases between. The germline CDR1 and CDR2 sequences are SEHNR and FQNEAQ (reference sequence). The CDR3 nucleotides are TGTGCCAGCAGATTCGGCTCGAGATTGGGCACAGATACGCAGTATTTT. Amino acid sequence: CASRFGSRLGTDTQYF.

The chain couples TRBV7-6 to TRBJ1-2; D is perhaps TRBD1 (5 bases). Germline values: CDR1 SGHVS, CDR2 FNYEAQ. This CDR3 is 13 amino acids long. Deletions cut 3 bases from V and 6 bases from J, with 11 bases between. CDR3 nucleotides: TGTGCCAGCAGCTTCGTGCAGGGTCATGGCTACACCTTC. Its protein product is CASSFVQGHGYTF.

This chain joins TRBV29-1 and TRBJ2-1, with 12 bases fitting TRBD2. CDR3 length: 15 residues. V gave up 1 base and J gave up 6 bases; unmatched junction bases: 4. Germline CDR1 reads SQVTM; CDR2 reads ANQGSEA. CDR3 residues: CSVEGLAGVSNEQFF. In nucleotides, the CDR3 is TGCAGCGTTGAAGGACTAGCGGGAGTCTCCAATGAGCAGTTCTTC.

The chain carries TRBV9 and TRBJ2-7; weak D call: TRBD2 (5 bases). Germline CDR1 is SGDLS and CDR2 is YYNGEE. The CDR3 runs to 13 residues. Deletions cut 5 bases from V and 0 bases from J, with 9 bases between. The DNA of the CDR3 is TGTGCCAGCAGTGCCGGGGTCTCCTACGAGCAGTACTTC. This translates into CASSAGVSYEQYF.

The genes are TRBV19 and TRBJ2-5; the match to TRBD2 covers 7 bases. The CDR3 runs 16 residues. Trimming removed 8 bases from V and 5 bases from J; junction bases left unmatched: 17. Germline V CDR1 and CDR2: LNHDA, SQIVND (reference sequence). The CDR3 sequence is CASRKVVAGALETQYF. CDR3 bases: TGTGCCAGTCGCAAAGTCGTTGCGGGAGCCTTGGAGACCCAGTACTTC.

The CDR3 DNA follows: TGTGCCAGCTCACCACCCCTAGCGGGGGCAGATACGCAGTATTTT. Its protein product is CASSPPLAGADTQYF. The V and J genes are TRBV18 and TRBJ2-3; 10 bases are shared with TRBD2. The V and J ends lost 0 bases and 4 bases, in that order; junction bases with no gene match: 1. The germline V gene encodes CDR1 KGHSH and CDR2 LQKENI. This CDR3 has 15 residues.

The chain carries TRBV7-2 and TRBJ1-5; TRBD1 matches 7 bases. CDR1 is SGHTA, CDR2 FQGNSA, per germline. The CDR3 sequence is 14 residues long. V shed 3 bases, J shed 5 bases, and the junction held 4 bases outside the gene matches. The CDR3 sequence is CASSFDREDQPQHF. The CDR3, as DNA: TGTGCCAGCAGCTTCGACAGGGAGGATCAGCCCCAGCATTTT.

V is TRBV7-9 and J is TRBJ1-2; perhaps TRBD1 as D (6 bases). Trimming pared 5 bases from V and 4 bases from J, leaving 14 bases between. From germline, CDR1 is SEHNR and CDR2 FQNEAQ (reference sequence). The CDR3 extends over 14 amino acids. CDR3 nucleotide sequence: TGTGCCAGCAGCCCCCCGGGGGCGACCTATGGCTACACCTTC. Its protein product is CASSPPGATYGYTF.

The chain is built from TRBV7-9 and TRBJ1-2; perhaps TRBD1 as D (5 bases). This CDR3 has 15 residues. Trimming removed 5 bases at V and 0 bases at J, with 13 bases between. Germline CDR1 and CDR2: SEHNR and FQNEAQ (reference sequence). In DNA form, the CDR3 reads TGTGCCAGCAGCCCCAGACAGACATCTAACTATGGCTACACCTTC. It encodes CASSPRQTSNYGYTF.

V is TRBV7-6 and J is TRBJ1-3; tentative D call: TRBD1 (6 bases). CDR3 length: 15 amino acids. Trimming pared 1 base from V and 3 bases from J, leaving 10 bases between. Per the germline V gene, CDR1 is SGHVS and CDR2 is FNYEAQ. CDR3 sequence reads: CASSLGGQVGNTIYF. CDR3 DNA sequence: TGTGCCAGCAGCTTAGGGGGGCAGGTTGGAAACACCATATATTTT.

In the case of this clone: One end of the junction varies from germline; a read error may be responsible. The chain employs TRBV6-1 and TRBJ2-5, with 8 positions matching TRBD2. Germline V gives CDR1 MNHNS, CDR2 SASEGT. The CDR3 consists of 14 residues. The CDR3 loop reads CASSKAGAEETQYF. The CDR3 coding sequence is TGTGCCAGCAGTAAAGCGGGGGCAGAAGAGACCCAGTACTTC.

V usage is TRBV7-9 and J usage is TRBJ1-1; D remains ambiguous. CDR3 length equals 14 residues. With 5 bases removed from V and 1 base from J, the gap between germline ends came to 11 bases. Germline CDR1 and CDR2: SEHNR and FQNEAQ (reference sequence). The CDR3 loop is CASSPGRANTEAFF. In nucleotides, the CDR3 is TGTGCCAGCAGCCCCGGACGGGCGAACACTGAAGCTTTCTTT.

This clone has only one observation. The chain joins TRBV24-1 to TRBJ2-1; a weak D match, TRBD1 (5 bases). The CDR3 is made up of 11 amino acids. Germline CDR1 is KGHDR and CDR2 is SFDVKD. V was cut by 4 bases and J by 8 bases, with 5 bases left in between. CDR3 in DNA: TGTGCCACCAGTGACAGGGATGAGCAGTTCTTC. Translated, it gives CATSDRDEQFF.